This entry is about one T cell receptor beta chain. The data belong to a study of cytomegalovirus exposure and HLA in healthy donors. The repertoire was sequenced with immunoSEQ multiplex PCR; TCRdb's copy has only in-frame clones and lacks some. Of 150,000 to 200,000 clones in the sample, just under 90% were seen once. There are 16 residues in the CDR3. The junction had 13 bases not matched to a gene; V was cut back by 5 bases and J by 3 bases. The germline CDR1 and CDR2 sequences are SGHRS and YFSETQ. This TCR came from a woman under 40 in good health and CMV-seronegative. Sequencing was carried out using PBMCs. This chain joins TRBV5-1 and TRBJ1-1; 7 nucleotides match TRBD1. The CDR3 here is CASSSEAETGHTEAFF. CDR3 nucleotide sequence: TGCGCCAGCAGTTCCGAGGCCGAGACAGGGCACACTGAAGCTTTCTTT.